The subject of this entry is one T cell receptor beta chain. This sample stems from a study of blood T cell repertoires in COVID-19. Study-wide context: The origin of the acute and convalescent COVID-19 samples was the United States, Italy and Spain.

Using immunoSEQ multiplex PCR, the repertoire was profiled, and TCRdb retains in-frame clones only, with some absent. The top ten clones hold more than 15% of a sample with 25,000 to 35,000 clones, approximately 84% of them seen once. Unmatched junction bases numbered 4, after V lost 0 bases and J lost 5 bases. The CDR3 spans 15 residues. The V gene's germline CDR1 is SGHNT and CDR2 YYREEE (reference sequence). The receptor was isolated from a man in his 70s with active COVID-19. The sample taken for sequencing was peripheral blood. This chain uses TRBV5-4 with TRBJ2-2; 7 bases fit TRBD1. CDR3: CASSLDRGGTGELFF. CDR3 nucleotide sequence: TGTGCCAGCAGCTTGGACAGGGGTGGGACCGGGGAGCTGTTTTTT.